These T cell receptor beta chains were read from a single sample in a study of blood T cell repertoires in COVID-19. Sequencing was performed with immunoSEQ multiplex PCR; in TCRdb, only in-frame clones are kept and a portion is missing. The sample records about 33,000 clones, around 85% being singletons. Sequenced material: peripheral blood. Receptors were obtained from a human donor in a cohort sampled during active COVID-19. Both conserved end residues are part of each CDR3. The D gene is left open where the match is weak. Size values are once, few and many counts, or a class for expanded clones, and some rows have none.

j_call | v_call | clone_size | d_call | cdr3_nt | cdr3_aa
TRBJ1-2 | TRBV7-2 | . | . | TGTGCCAGCAGCCGCGGGGGGGGAAACGATGGCTACACCTTC | CASSRGGGNDGYTF
TRBJ2-1 | TRBV7-3 | . | . | TGTGCCAGCAGCGCCGGCGGGCCCTACAATGAGCAGTTCTTC | CASSAGGPYNEQFF
TRBJ2-1 | TRBV19 | . | TRBD2 | TGTGCCAGTAGTACCCGGGCTAGCGGGAATGAGCAGTTCTTC | CASSTRASGNEQFF
TRBJ2-1 | TRBV27 | . | TRBD2 | TGTGCCAGCAGTTTAAGCGGGGTCACTTACAATGAGCAGTTCTTC | CASSLSGVTYNEQFF
TRBJ2-1 | TRBV7-9 | . | TRBD2 | TGTGCCAGCAGCTCCGGGACTAGCACCTCCTACAATGAGCAGTTCTTC | CASSSGTSTSYNEQFF
TRBJ1-6 | TRBV3-1/TRBV3-2 | . | TRBD1 | TGTGCCAGCAGCCGCACAGGGGGCGGTGATTCACCCCTCCACTTT | CASSRTGGGDSPLHF
TRBJ1-2 | TRBV13 | . | . | TGTGCCAGCAGCAACCGGGGGGCGGGGGATGGCTACACCTTC | CASSNRGAGDGYTF
TRBJ1-5 | TRBV5-1 | . | TRBD1 | TGCGCCAGCAGCCCGGGACAGGGAGGACAGCCCCAGCATTTT | CASSPGQGGQPQHF
TRBJ2-7 | TRBV6-7 | . | TRBD1 | TGTGCCAGCAGTTACGGCGAGGACAGGGGTTACGAGCAGTACTTC | CASSYGEDRGYEQYF
TRBJ1-6 | TRBV5-4 | . | . | TGTGCCAGCAGGGCGGGTCGCGGCCGGAATTCACCCCTCCACTTT | CASRAGRGRNSPLHF
TRBJ2-3 | TRBV10-3 | . | . | TGTGCCATCAGCGGGGAGTTTACGCAGTATTTT | CAISGEFTQYF
TRBJ2-2 | TRBV7-6 | few | . | TGTGCCAGCAGCACCAGGGGAACCGGGGAGCTGTTTTTT | CASSTRGTGELFF
TRBJ2-7 | TRBV27 | . | TRBD2 | TGTGCCAGCAGTTTATCGGGGCTAGCGGGAGGTTTCTACGAGCAGTACTTC | CASSLSGLAGGFYEQYF
TRBJ2-5 | TRBV5-1 | . | . | TGCGCCAGCAGCTTGGGTCCCTCCCAAGAGACCCAGTACTTC | CASSLGPSQETQYF
TRBJ2-6 | TRBV21-1 | once | . | TGTGCCAGCAGCAAAAGCGGGAGGGTCTCTGGCTCTGGGGCCAACGTCCTGACTTTC | CASSKSGRVSGSGANVLTF
TRBJ1-1 | TRBV5-1 | few | . | TGCGCCAGCAGCTTGAACGGAGGGCAAAACACTGAAGCTTTCTTT | CASSLNGGQNTEAFF
TRBJ2-1 | TRBV11-3 | few | . | TGTGCCAGCAGCTCTCCGGGACAAGTGAACAATGAGCAGTTCTTC | CASSSPGQVNNEQFF
TRBJ2-1 | TRBV3-1/TRBV3-2 | . | TRBD2 | TGTGCCAGCAGCCAAGATGGGGGGGTCGGAGGATTCTTC | CASSQDGGVGGFF
TRBJ1-1 | TRBV11-1 | medium-sized | TRBD1 | TGTGCCAGCAGCTTTAGGGGGCGAAGGCAAGATGAAGCTTTCTTT | CASSFRGRRQDEAFF
TRBJ1-5 | TRBV11-3 | once | TRBD1 | TGTGCCAGCAGCCCCCCCAGGGGGCCTCAGCCCCAGCATTTT | CASSPPRGPQPQHF
TRBJ2-2 | TRBV24-1 | . | TRBD1 | TGTGCCACCAACAAGGGACAGGGCACCGGGGAGCTGTTTTTT | CATNKGQGTGELFF
TRBJ1-1 | TRBV6-5 | few | . | TGTGCCAGCATCAAGACCGAGGGAACTGAAGCTTTCTTT | CASIKTEGTEAFF
TRBJ1-2 | TRBV18 | . | TRBD1 | TGTGCCAGCTCACCTGGGACAGAACAAAACTATGGCTACACCTTC | CASSPGTEQNYGYTF
TRBJ2-6 | TRBV12-5 | . | TRBD1 | TGTGCTAGTGGTTCTGGACAGGGGGCGGAGGGGGCCAACGTCCTGACTTTC | CASGSGQGAEGANVLTF
TRBJ2-7 | TRBV30 | . | . | TGTGCCTGGAGCTCAGGGGGGTCCTACGAGCAGTACTTC | CAWSSGGSYEQYF
TRBJ2-7 | TRBV4-1 | few | . | TGCGCCAGCAGCCACGATGGCTCCGAGCAGTACTTC | CASSHDGSEQYF
TRBJ1-1 | TRBV19 | . | TRBD1 | TGTGCCAGTAGTATGGCGGAACAGGGGGCACATGAAGCTTTCTTT | CASSMAEQGAHEAFF
TRBJ2-1 | TRBV6-1 | . | TRBD2 | TGTGCCAGCAGTGAAGAAGCGGGGAGATACAATGAGCAGTTCTTC | CASSEEAGRYNEQFF
TRBJ2-1 | TRBV2 | . | . | TGTGCCAGCAGTGAAGCGCTGGGCCTAGGGAGCTCCTACAATGAGCAGTTCTTC | CASSEALGLGSSYNEQFF
TRBJ2-7 | TRBV6-1 | . | . | TGTGCCAGCAGTGAAGGTGGAGGGACCTACGAGCAGTACTTC | CASSEGGGTYEQYF
TRBJ2-7 | TRBV30 | . | . | TGTGCCTGGAGTTTAGCGGCCCCCTCCTACGAGCAGTACTTC | CAWSLAAPSYEQYF
TRBJ2-7 | TRBV19 | . | . | TGTGCCAGTAGTATATCCCAGGGCCCCTCCTACGAGCAGTACTTC | CASSISQGPSYEQYF
TRBJ2-4 | TRBV27 | . | . | TGTGCCAGCAGTTTGCGGGAACAGCTAGCCAAAAACATTCAGTACTTC | CASSLREQLAKNIQYF
TRBJ1-1 | TRBV2 | . | . | TGTGCCAGCAGTGAAGGGCAGGGGCTGGGCACTGAAGCTTTCTTT | CASSEGQGLGTEAFF
TRBJ1-1 | TRBV11-2 | . | . | TGTGCCAGCAGCTTAGTTTCACGCTTCACGGTGAACACTGAAGCTTTCTTT | CASSLVSRFTVNTEAFF
TRBJ2-5 | TRBV11-2 | . | . | TGTGCCAGCAGCATGGGGACTGTCGGAAGCGAGACCCAGTACTTC | CASSMGTVGSETQYF
TRBJ2-3 | TRBV28 | . | . | TGTGCCAGCATTCAGGGTGCAGATACGCAGTATTTT | CASIQGADTQYF
TRBJ2-7 | TRBV18 | . | TRBD2 | TGTGCCAGCTCACCGACTAGCGGAAACTCCTACGAGCAGTACTTC | CASSPTSGNSYEQYF
TRBJ2-1 | TRBV2 | . | . | TGTGCCAGCAGTTCACAGGTTAATGAGCAGTTCTTC | CASSSQVNEQFF
TRBJ2-1 | TRBV19 | . | . | TGTGCCAGTAGTATAGGTGGCAGGTACAATGAGCAGTTCTTC | CASSIGGRYNEQFF
TRBJ2-3 | TRBV5-1 | . | . | TGCGCCAGCAGACAGGGAACAGATACGCAGTATTTT | CASRQGTDTQYF
TRBJ1-2 | TRBV13 | . | TRBD1 | TGTGCCAGCAGCTTAGGGGGTTCAGGGGGTGTGAATGGCTACACCTTC | CASSLGGSGGVNGYTF
TRBJ1-1 | TRBV5-8 | . | . | TGTGCCAGCAGCTTGGTTAAAAAGAGGGCCAACACTGAAGCTTTCTTT | CASSLVKKRANTEAFF
TRBJ2-7 | TRBV6-2/TRBV6-3 | . | TRBD1 | TGTGCCAGCAGTTACCAGACAGGGGGCGTCCACCCTTGGATGGTCGAGCAGTACTTC | CASSYQTGGVHPWMVEQYF
TRBJ2-2 | TRBV24-1 | . | . | TGTGCCACCAGTGACCCGGGAGCTGACACCGGGGAGCTGTTTTTT | CATSDPGADTGELFF
TRBJ1-2 | TRBV29-1 | . | . | TGCAGCGTCGAGGGGGAAGGAGGCTACACCTTC | CSVEGEGGYTF
TRBJ2-5 | TRBV5-1 | . | TRBD1 | TGCGCCAGCAGCTTACAGGGGCCCCAAGAGACCCAGTACTTC | CASSLQGPQETQYF
TRBJ2-2 | TRBV6-1 | once | . | TGTGCCAGCAGTGAAGATGCGAGGACACTAAACACCGGGGAGCTGTTTTTT | CASSEDARTLNTGELFF
TRBJ1-6 | TRBV6-5 | . | . | TGTGCCAGCAGTTTGCAATCAGAGATCGGGTATTCACCCCTCCACTTT | CASSLQSEIGYSPLHF
TRBJ2-1 | TRBV27 | . | TRBD2 | TGTGCCAGCAGTTGGAGCGGGAGTAATGAGCAGTTCTTC | CASSWSGSNEQFF
TRBJ2-3 | TRBV6-5 | . | TRBD1 | TGTGCCAGCAGTTTGACAGGGTCTGCAGATACGCAGTATTTT | CASSLTGSADTQYF
TRBJ2-2 | TRBV30 | . | TRBD2 | TGTGCCTGGAGTGTACGAGTGGGAGCGGGGGCGGGCGGGGAGCTGTTTTTT | CAWSVRVGAGAGGELFF